This T cell receptor beta chain derives from a study of CD8 T cells in Susac syndrome. J lost 3 bases, V lost 5 bases, and 7 bases had no gene match. The CDR3 covers 16 residues. Germline V gene lookup returns CDR1 GTSNPN and CDR2 SVGIG (reference sequence). cDNA came from about 0.46 to 1 ug RNA primed by random hexamers. It was immunoSEQ multiplex PCR that amplified TCR beta CDR3 across 54 Vbeta and 13 Jbeta. TCRdb re-analysed the immunoSEQ multiplex PCR reads in MiXCR, keeping a single row per CDR3 protein. The sample holds roughly 400,000 distinct CDR3 sequences, more than 80% seen once. The patients who served as multiple sclerosis controls were treatment-naive and had stable or active relapsing-remitting disease that fulfilled the revised McDonald criteria.

The chain links TRBV30 to TRBJ2-3; 14 bases map to TRBD2. What was sequenced was CD8+ T cells from PBMCs. The clonotype originates from a human donor with multiple sclerosis. The CDR3 coding sequence is TGTGCCTGGGGGACTAGCGGGAGTGCGGCGACAGATACGCAGTATTTT. This encodes CAWGTSGSAATDTQYF.